Listed below are T cell receptor beta chains from one sample, sequenced in a study of human T cells and chemical hapten exposure. MiXCR, run by TCRdb on the RACE reads, gives a single entry per CDR3 protein. The sample consists of a few hundred thousand distinct CDR3 sequences, more than 5% of them appearing once. The starting material was whole blood, obtained in connection with sensitization to the hapten diphenylcyclopropenone (DPC). Every receptor here comes from a woman younger than 35 with alopecia areata. Some clones in this sample may be carry-over from other donors' samples. Both conserved end residues are part of each CDR3. A D gene is named only where the DNA matches it firmly. Some rows have no size entry. The others give once, few or many, or a class for an expanded clone.

v_call,clone_size,j_call,d_call,cdr3_aa,cdr3_nt
TRBV10-3,.,TRBJ1-1,.,CAISVGQKNTEAFF,TGTGCCATCAGTGTCGGGCAGAAGAACACTGAAGCTTTCTTT
TRBV5-1,.,TRBJ2-2,TRBD2,CASRLAGNTGELFF,TGCGCCAGCAGACTAGCGGGGAACACCGGGGAGCTGTTTTTT
TRBV6-5,.,TRBJ2-7,.,CASSYSAGRHRDF,TGTGCCAGCAGTTACTCAGCGGGCCGCCATCGGGACTTC
TRBV11-2,.,TRBJ2-2,.,CASSPYVGAQGELFF,TGTGCCAGCAGCCCATACGTCGGGGCCCAAGGGGAGCTGTTTTTT
TRBV7-9,many,TRBJ1-1,TRBD1,CASSYAQGRNTEAFF,TGTGCCAGCAGCTACGCACAGGGGCGGAACACTGAAGCTTTCTTT
TRBV7-3,few,TRBJ2-2,.,CASSPDWGAGELFF,TGTGCCAGCAGCCCCGATTGGGGTGCCGGGGAGCTGTTTTTT
TRBV20-1,few,TRBJ2-3,TRBD1,CSATRDRGLDTQYF,TGCAGTGCTACCCGGGACAGGGGGTTAGATACGCAGTATTTT
TRBV20-1,few,TRBJ1-6,.,CSAGEQGGYNSPLHF,TGCAGTGCTGGAGAACAGGGAGGTTATAATTCACCCCTCCACTTT
TRBV5-1,.,TRBJ1-1,.,CASSLATETEAFF,TGCGCCAGCAGCTTGGCAACGGAGACTGAAGCTTTCTTT
TRBV5-1,few,TRBJ2-3,.,CASSPSGAGSGTDTQYF,TGCGCCAGCAGCCCCTCGGGGGCGGGGTCGGGCACAGATACGCAGTATTTT
TRBV20-1,.,TRBJ2-7,TRBD2,CSAREVAGWNEQYF,TGCAGTGCTAGAGAGGTAGCGGGGTGGAACGAGCAGTACTTC
TRBV9,.,TRBJ2-5,.,CASSVVGLDGTQYF,TGTGCCAGCAGCGTAGTGGGACTCGACGGGACCCAGTACTTC
TRBV11-2,few,TRBJ2-5,.,CASSLPGKGQETQYF,TGTGCCAGCAGCTTACCAGGGAAAGGCCAAGAGACCCAGTACTTC
TRBV28,many,TRBJ1-5,TRBD1,CASSFGGGTGFEVRNQPQHF,TGTGCCAGCAGTTTTGGGGGAGGGACAGGGTTCGAAGTTCGCAATCAGCCCCAGCATTTT
TRBV10-3,.,TRBJ2-7,.,CAISGTYEQYF,TGTGCCATCAGTGGAACCTACGAGCAGTACTTC
TRBV29-1,many,TRBJ1-5,.,CSVTYGGFNQPQHF,TGCAGCGTTACTTATGGGGGCTTCAATCAGCCCCAGCATTTT
TRBV5-1,many,TRBJ1-4,TRBD1,CASSLSGQGLLGGLFF,TGCGCCAGCAGCTTATCCGGACAGGGCCTACTAGGAGGACTGTTTTTT
TRBV20-1,.,TRBJ2-7,.,CSAGQLTYEQYF,TGCAGTGCTGGACAGTTGACCTACGAGCAGTACTTC
TRBV9,.,TRBJ1-6,.,CASSVTGTRNSPLHF,TGTGCCAGCAGCGTAACCGGGACACGAAATTCACCCCTCCACTTT
TRBV6-2/TRBV6-3,many,TRBJ1-5,TRBD1,CASSPRGSGNQPQHF,TGTGCCAGCAGTCCCAGGGGGAGCGGCAATCAGCCCCAGCATTTT
TRBV4-3,.,TRBJ1-1,.,CASSQGSTNTEAFF,TGCGCCAGCAGCCAAGGCAGTACGAACACTGAAGCTTTCTTT
TRBV7-9,few,TRBJ2-1,.,CASSLGSHPNNEQFF,TGTGCCAGCAGCTTAGGGTCCCACCCCAACAATGAGCAGTTCTTC
TRBV6-2/TRBV6-3,many,TRBJ2-3,TRBD2,CASSQAGGQYF,TGTGCCAGCAGCCAAGCGGGGGGGCAGTATTTT
TRBV29-1,many,TRBJ2-2,.,CSVRNTPAEELFF,TGCAGCGTTAGGAACACTCCGGCTGAGGAGCTGTTTTTT
TRBV7-2,few,TRBJ2-7,TRBD2,CASSGRTSSYEQYF,TGTGCCAGCAGCGGCCGGACTAGCTCATACGAGCAGTACTTC
TRBV20-1,few,TRBJ2-3,.,CSALKDRDTQYF,TGCAGTGCTCTAAAGGACCGAGATACGCAGTATTTT
TRBV6-5,.,TRBJ1-2,.,CAARRGGDYGYTF,TGTGCCGCGAGACGAGGTGGAGACTATGGCTACACCTTC
TRBV12-3/TRBV12-4,many,TRBJ2-3,.,CASSAPGLEVFDTQYF,TGTGCCAGCAGTGCCCCGGGCCTTGAGGTTTTCGATACGCAGTATTTT
TRBV18,many,TRBJ1-5,.,CASSPASVGLPQHF,TGTGCCAGCTCACCCGCCTCAGTTGGCCTGCCCCAGCATTTT
TRBV2,.,TRBJ1-4,TRBD1,CASARQGINEKLFF,TGTGCCAGCGCGAGACAGGGGATTAATGAAAAACTGTTTTTT
TRBV5-4,.,TRBJ2-2,TRBD1,CASSINRGSNTGELFF,TGTGCCAGCAGCATAAACAGGGGATCGAACACCGGGGAGCTGTTTTTT
TRBV6-5,.,TRBJ2-1,.,CASSYSWGSSYNEQFF,TGTGCCAGCAGTTACTCATGGGGTAGCTCCTACAATGAGCAGTTCTTC
TRBV6-5,.,TRBJ1-2,.,CASSPQGQAVYGYTF,TGTGCCAGCAGCCCTCAAGGGCAGGCGGTCTATGGCTACACCTTC
TRBV3-1,many,TRBJ1-5,.,CASSQVGRGNQPQHF,TGTGCCAGCAGCCAAGTAGGGCGGGGAAATCAGCCCCAGCATTTT
TRBV12-3/TRBV12-4,.,TRBJ1-1,.,CASSFGLRGLRVNNRDTEAFF,TGTGCCAGCAGTTTTGGGCTACGGGGGTTGAGGGTGAATAATAGGGACACTGAAGCTTTCTTT
TRBV20-1,many,TRBJ1-3,TRBD1,CSAPSQGVSGNTIYF,TGCAGTGCACCCTCACAGGGGGTCTCTGGAAACACCATATATTTT
TRBV6-5,few,TRBJ2-7,.,CASSYSILAGDEQYF,TGTGCCAGCAGTTACTCGATTTTAGCAGGGGACGAGCAGTACTTC
TRBV7-9,few,TRBJ2-3,.,CASSYERGTDTQYF,TGTGCCAGCAGCTATGAGCGGGGCACAGATACGCAGTATTTT
TRBV6-5,many,TRBJ2-7,.,CASSYSTGSSYEQYF,TGTGCCAGCAGTTACTCCACAGGGAGCTCCTACGAGCAGTACTTC
TRBV7-9,.,TRBJ2-5,TRBD1,CASSGRQGTVETQYF,TGTGCCAGCAGCGGTAGACAGGGAACGGTAGAGACCCAGTACTTC
TRBV4-2,.,TRBJ2-6,TRBD1,CASSQDRGGSSGANVLTF,TGTGCCAGCAGCCAAGATAGAGGGGGCAGCTCTGGGGCCAACGTCCTGACCTTC
TRBV5-5,few,TRBJ1-5,.,CASSLVSLGEPQHF,TGTGCCAGCAGCTTGGTTTCTTTGGGGGAGCCCCAGCATTTT
TRBV2,few,TRBJ2-2,.,CASNLDYANTGELFF,TGTGCCAGCAACCTGGACTATGCCAACACCGGGGAGCTGTTTTTT
TRBV29-1,.,TRBJ1-2,.,CSVDGREGYTF,TGCAGCGTTGATGGCAGGGAAGGCTACACCTTC
TRBV6-5,.,TRBJ1-6,TRBD1,CASRKRTGLKTPLHF,TGTGCCAGCAGGAAACGGACAGGGTTGAAAACACCCCTCCACTTT
TRBV6-2/TRBV6-3,few,TRBJ2-1,.,CASSYSSSFSVQGSSYNEQFF,TGTGCCAGCAGTTACTCGAGTAGTTTTTCGGTACAGGGAAGCTCCTACAATGAGCAGTTCTTC
TRBV6-2/TRBV6-3,few,TRBJ1-1,TRBD1,CASSRDRGENTEAFF,TGTGCCAGCAGCCGGGACAGGGGGGAGAACACTGAAGCTTTCTTT
TRBV12-3/TRBV12-4,many,TRBJ1-6,.,CASSLLGSPLHF,TGTGCCAGCAGTCTCCTAGGGTCACCCCTCCACTTT
TRBV12-5,.,TRBJ2-4,.,CASATRTEDAKNIQYF,TGTGCTAGTGCCACCAGGACAGAAGACGCCAAAAACATTCAGTACTTC
TRBV6-5,many,TRBJ1-6,.,CASSRAPQDRGSPLHF,TGTGCCAGCAGTCGGGCTCCCCAGGACAGAGGTTCACCCCTCCACTTT
TRBV5-1,.,TRBJ1-1,.,CASSLEGPILNTEAFF,TGCGCCAGCAGCTTGGAGGGGCCCATCCTGAACACTGAAGCTTTCTTT
TRBV28,many,TRBJ1-4,.,CASRVRDWGRKLFF,TGTGCCAGCAGGGTCCGGGACTGGGGAAGGAAACTGTTTTTT
TRBV9,few,TRBJ2-2,.,CASSVTGTNTGELFF,TGTGCCAGCAGCGTAACCGGGACCAACACCGGGGAGCTGTTTTTT
TRBV12-3/TRBV12-4,many,TRBJ2-3,.,CASTKTDTQYF,TGTGCCAGCACTAAGACAGATACGCAGTATTTT
TRBV12-3/TRBV12-4,.,TRBJ1-1,.,CASMSLERMNTEAFF,TGTGCCAGCATGTCTTTGGAAAGAATGAACACTGAAGCTTTCTTT
TRBV2,few,TRBJ1-3,.,CASRGLPGNTIYF,TGTGCCAGCAGAGGGTTACCTGGAAACACCATATATTTT